This T cell receptor (beta chain) was captured by sequencing in a study of T cell responses to AZD1222 COVID-19 vaccine. The germline CDR1 and CDR2 sequences are MNHEY and SVGAGI. This CDR3 is built from 13 residues. Trimming stripped 4 bases from V and 6 bases from J, with 12 bases between. Study findings and constraints: Spike-specific TCR breadth and depth both grew after two AZD1222 doses. Donors were chiefly white British, with a greater number of females, and clonal diversity was perhaps underestimated. Repertoire collection took place solely once the T cell response had peaked.

About this clone itself: Its antigen is currently unknown.

Sequencing used immunoSEQ multiplex PCR; TCRdb keeps in-frame clones, though not all of them. Among some 55,000 clones listed, around 90% were seen once. This sample comprised peripheral blood, obtained on day 0 of AZD1222 vaccination. The source of this sequence is an adult in good health. This chain uses TRBV6-5 with TRBJ1-1, with D perhaps matching TRBD1 (6 bases). The CDR3 sequence is CASSSPGAAEAFF. CDR3 DNA sequence: TGTGCCAGCAGTTCCCCGGGGGCCGCTGAAGCTTTCTTT.